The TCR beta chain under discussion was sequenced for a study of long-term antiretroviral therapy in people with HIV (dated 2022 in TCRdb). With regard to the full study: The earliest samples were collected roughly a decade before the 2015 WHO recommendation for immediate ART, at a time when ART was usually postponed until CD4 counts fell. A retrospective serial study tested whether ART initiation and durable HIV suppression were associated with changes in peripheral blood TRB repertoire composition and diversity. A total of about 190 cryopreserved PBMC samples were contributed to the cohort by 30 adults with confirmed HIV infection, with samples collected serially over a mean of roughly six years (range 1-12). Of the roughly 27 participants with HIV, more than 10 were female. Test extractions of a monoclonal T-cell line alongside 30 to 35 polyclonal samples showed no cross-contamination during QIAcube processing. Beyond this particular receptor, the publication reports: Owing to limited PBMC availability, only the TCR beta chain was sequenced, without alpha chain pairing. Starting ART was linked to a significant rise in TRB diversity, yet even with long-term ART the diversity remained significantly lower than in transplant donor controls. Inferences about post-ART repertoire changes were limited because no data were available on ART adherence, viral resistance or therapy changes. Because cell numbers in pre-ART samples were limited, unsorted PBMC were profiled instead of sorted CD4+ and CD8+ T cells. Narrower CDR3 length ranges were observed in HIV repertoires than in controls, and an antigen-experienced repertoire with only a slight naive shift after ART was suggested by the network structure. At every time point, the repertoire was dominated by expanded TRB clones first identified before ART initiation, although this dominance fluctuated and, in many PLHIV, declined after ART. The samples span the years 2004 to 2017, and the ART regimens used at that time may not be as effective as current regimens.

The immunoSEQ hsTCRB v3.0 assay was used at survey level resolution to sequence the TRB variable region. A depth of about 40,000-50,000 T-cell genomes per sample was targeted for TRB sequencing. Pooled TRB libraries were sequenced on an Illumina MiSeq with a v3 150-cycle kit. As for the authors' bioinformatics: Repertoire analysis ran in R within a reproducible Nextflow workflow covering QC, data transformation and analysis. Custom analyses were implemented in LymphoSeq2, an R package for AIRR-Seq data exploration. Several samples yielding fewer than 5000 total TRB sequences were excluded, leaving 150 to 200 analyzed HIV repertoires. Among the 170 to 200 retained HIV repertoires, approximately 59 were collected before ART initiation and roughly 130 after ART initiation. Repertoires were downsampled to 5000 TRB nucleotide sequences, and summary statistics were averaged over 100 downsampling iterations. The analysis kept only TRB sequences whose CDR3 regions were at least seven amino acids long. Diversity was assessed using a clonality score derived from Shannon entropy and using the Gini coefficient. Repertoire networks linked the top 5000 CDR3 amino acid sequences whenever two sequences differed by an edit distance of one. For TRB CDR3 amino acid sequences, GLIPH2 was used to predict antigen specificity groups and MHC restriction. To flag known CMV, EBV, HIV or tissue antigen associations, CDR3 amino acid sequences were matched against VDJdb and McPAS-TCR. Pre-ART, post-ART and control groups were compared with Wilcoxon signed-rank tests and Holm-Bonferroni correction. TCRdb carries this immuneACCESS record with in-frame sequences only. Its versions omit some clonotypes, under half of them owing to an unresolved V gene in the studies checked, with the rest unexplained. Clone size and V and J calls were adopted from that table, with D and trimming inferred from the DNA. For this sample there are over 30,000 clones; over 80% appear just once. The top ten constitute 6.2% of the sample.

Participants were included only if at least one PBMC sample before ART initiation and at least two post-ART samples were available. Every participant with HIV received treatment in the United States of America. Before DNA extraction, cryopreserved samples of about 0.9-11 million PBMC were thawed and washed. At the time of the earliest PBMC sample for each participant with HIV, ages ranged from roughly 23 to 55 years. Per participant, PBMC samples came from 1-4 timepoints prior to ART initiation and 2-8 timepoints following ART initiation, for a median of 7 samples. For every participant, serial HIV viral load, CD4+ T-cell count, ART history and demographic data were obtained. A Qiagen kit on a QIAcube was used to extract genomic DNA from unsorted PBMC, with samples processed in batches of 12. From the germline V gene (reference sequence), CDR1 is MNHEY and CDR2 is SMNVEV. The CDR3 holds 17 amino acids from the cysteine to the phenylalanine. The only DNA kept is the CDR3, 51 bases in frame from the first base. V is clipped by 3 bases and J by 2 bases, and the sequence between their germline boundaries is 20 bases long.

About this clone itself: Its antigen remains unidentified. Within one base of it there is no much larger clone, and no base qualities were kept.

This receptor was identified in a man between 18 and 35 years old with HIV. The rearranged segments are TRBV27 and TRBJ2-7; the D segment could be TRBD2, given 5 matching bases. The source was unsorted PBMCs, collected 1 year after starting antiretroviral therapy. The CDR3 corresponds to CASSFSTLRASPYEQYF. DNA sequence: TGTGCCAGCAGTTTCTCCACATTGAGGGCGAGCCCCTACGAGCAGTACTTC.